This record covers a single T cell receptor beta chain. The antigen is unknown. The source of the sample is a study of shared clonotypes between healthy human individuals. Libraries were prepared by immunoSEQ multiplex PCR; TCRdb keeps only in-frame clonotypes and omits some of them. The data show some 2,100,000 clones, with about 92% seen just once and roughly 1.8% held by the top ten. Cells designated naive CD8 were CD45RO-negative and were positively selected for CCR7, with terminally differentiated effector memory CD45RA+ cells excluded. General observations from the study: Larger estimated richness was generally recorded for naive subsets relative to memory subsets. Non-shared clonotypes were found to have lower generation probabilities than the clonotypes that were shared by all four of the sorted-subset donors. An effect of sequencing depth on clonotype sharing among donors was expected.

The germline CDR1 and CDR2 sequences are SNHLY and FYNNEI. This CDR3 region has 17 residues. Losses at the gene ends were 5 bases for V and 1 base for J; bases not matched to a gene: 7. The chain links TRBV2 to TRBJ2-2, with 10 bases matching TRBD2. The receptor was derived from a man aged 18 to 30 in good health. Some clones in this sample may be carry-over from other donors' samples. Sequenced material: naive CD8+ T cells from PBMCs. CDR3 DNA: TGTGCCAGCAGTAGTACTAGCGGGAAAGTGAACACCGGGGAGCTGTTTTTT. Its protein is CASSSTSGKVNTGELFF.